The entry below describes one T cell receptor beta chain. These data belong to a study of blood T cell repertoires in COVID-19. Study-level information: From the United States, Italy and Spain came samples of acute and convalescent COVID-19. T cells, B-cell-depleted T cells, or PBMCs provided the cDNA or gDNA that served as material.

Study processing details: Amplification of reference gene primers was used by the study to estimate nucleated cell counts. Assay used: immunoSEQ multiplex PCR; TCRdb lists only in-frame clones, some missing. V, J and clone size derive from that table, while D and trimming were established from the DNA sequence. The sample has 270,000 or so clones; 70% to 90% are singletons. The material sequenced was peripheral blood. This clonotype was sampled from a woman in her 30s with active or convalescent COVID-19.

CDR3 sequence reads: CASSLGDFNQPQHF. DNA for the CDR3: TGTGCCAGCAGTTTGGGGGACTTCAATCAGCCCCAGCATTTT. The rearrangement links TRBV28 to TRBJ1-5; D might be TRBD1 (5 bases). Germline CDR1 MDHEN, CDR2 SYDVKM. The germline V and J ends were trimmed by 3 bases and 3 bases, with 9 bases remaining between them. The CDR3 spans 14 residues.